One sample yielded the 13 T cell receptor beta chains listed below, sequenced in a study of cytomegalovirus exposure and HLA in healthy donors. A multiplex PCR was run with 60 Vbeta primers and 13 Jbeta primers. This table comes from immunoSEQ multiplex PCR, and its TCRdb copy is limited to in-frame clones, with some not included. This table holds about 130,000 clones, about three quarters found once. The sample consisted of PBMCs. The receptor source for this set is a human donor in good health.

The count of this clone is one. The CDR3 bases are TGTGCCAGTAGTATAGATGAATGGACTAGCGGCTACGAGCAGTACTTC. Protein product: CASSIDEWTSGYEQYF. This chain joins TRBV19 and TRBJ2-7; 10 bases align to TRBD2. The CDR3 consists of 16 residues. The V and J ends lost 0 bases and 3 bases, in that order; junction bases with no gene match: 5. Germline CDR1 is LNHDA and CDR2 is SQIVND (reference sequence).

The chain links TRBV10-3 to TRBJ1-2; D perhaps matches TRBD1 (5 bases). Germline V gene sequence: CDR1 ENHRY, CDR2 SYGVKD. The CDR3 has 15 amino acids. Trimming stripped 5 bases from V and 6 bases from J, with 19 bases between. The chain's CDR3 is CAISPRWDSANGYTF. The CDR3 DNA is TGTGCCATCAGTCCCCGGTGGGACTCTGCCAATGGCTACACCTTC.

This sequence joins TRBV18 and TRBJ1-4; perhaps TRBD1 as D (6 bases). The CDR3 totals 16 residues. Germline loops: CDR1 KGHSH, CDR2 LQKENI. V was shortened by 4 bases and J by 0 bases, with 12 bases between the two germline ends. CDR3 sequence: CASSRDRRATNEKLFF. CDR3 DNA sequence: TGTGCCAGCTCACGAGACAGGCGGGCAACTAATGAAAAACTGTTTTTT. The variable domain in full, completed from reference TRBV18 and TRBJ1-4, reads NAGVMQNPRHLVRRRGQEARLRCSPMKGHSHVYWYRQLPEEGLKFMVYLQKENIIDESGMPKERFSAEFPKEGPSILRIQQVVRGDSAAYFCASSRDRRATNEKLFFGSGTQLSVL.

The J gene is TRBJ2-5, the V gene TRBV13, with D tentatively TRBD2 (5 bases). V lost 5 bases and J lost 2, with 12 bases in between. Germline loops: CDR1 PRHDT, CDR2 FYEKMQ (reference sequence). The CDR3 has 14 amino acids. The CDR3, as DNA: TGTGCCAGCAGCCGCACTGGCGGGCAAGAGACCCAGTACTTC. As protein: CASSRTGGQETQYF.

In DNA form, the CDR3 reads TGTGCCTGGTATTTTACAGGGAACACTGAAGCTTTCTTT. It translates to CAWYFTGNTEAFF. This chain connects TRBV30 to TRBJ1-1, with a possible D match to TRBD1 (5 bases). V lost 5 bases to trimming and J lost 1 base, with 11 bases between them. Germline V gene data show CDR1 as GTSNPN and CDR2 as SVGIG (reference sequence). The CDR3 sequence is 13 residues long.

There are a few counts of this clone. V and J are TRBV15 and TRBJ2-1; the match to TRBD1 covers 8 bases. V gave up 5 bases and J gave up 5 bases; unmatched junction bases: 8. The germline V gene has CDR1 LNHNV and CDR2 YYDKDF (reference sequence). This CDR3 is 15 amino acids long. CDR3 nucleotides: TGTGCCACCAGCTACCTGGACAGGGCCCACAATGAGCAGTTCTTC. Translation: CATSYLDRAHNEQFF. Full variable domain (remainder filled in from reference TRBV15 and TRBJ2-1): DAMVIQNPRYQVTQFGKPVTLSCSQTLNHNVMYWYQQKSSQAPKLLFHYYDKDFNNEADTPDNFQSRRPNTSFCFLDIRSPGLGDTAMYLCATSYLDRAHNEQFFGPGTRLTVL.

The chain carries TRBV9 and TRBJ2-1; TRBD2 agrees at 8 bases. The CDR3 extends over 15 amino acids. With 2 bases clipped from V and 0 bases from J, the junction kept 1 base outside the gene matches. The germline V gene has CDR1 SGDLS and CDR2 YYNGEE. The CDR3 loop reads CASSVAGGSYNEQFF. DNA for the CDR3: TGTGCCAGCAGCGTTGCGGGAGGCTCCTACAATGAGCAGTTCTTC.

The chain joins TRBV28 to TRBJ1-2; no definite D call. Germline assignment: CDR1 MDHEN and CDR2 SYDVKM. Trimming shortened V by 4 bases and J by 2 bases, and 11 bases separated the two germline ends. The CDR3 extends over 14 amino acids. This chain's CDR3 is CASSSPPGNYGYTF. The CDR3 DNA reads as TGTGCCAGCAGTTCCCCTCCGGGGAACTATGGCTACACCTTC.

With respect to this clone: An end of the junction differs from the germline gene, which may be a read error. The chain has TRBV11-2 and TRBJ2-3, with TRBD1 matching 7 bases. The CDR3 is made up of 18 amino acids. Germline CDR1 is SGHAT and CDR2 is FQNNGV. CDR3 amino acids: CASSLGPGRGRGTDTQYF. CDR3 coding DNA: TGTGCCAGCAGTTTAGGACCCGGAAGGGGGCGAGGCACAGATACGCAGTATTTT.

V gene TRBV15 combines with J gene TRBJ1-2; D is unresolved. Germline CDR1 reads LNHNV; CDR2 reads YYDKDF (reference sequence). Trimming pared 3 bases from V and 2 bases from J, leaving 13 bases between. This CDR3 is 15 amino acids long. The CDR3 loop reads CATSSEVSGNYGYTF. The CDR3 DNA reads as TGTGCCACCAGCAGCGAGGTTTCCGGAAACTATGGCTACACCTTC.

This chain links TRBV2 with TRBJ2-5, with TRBD1 matching over 8 bases. This CDR3 spans 16 amino acids. V dropped 7 bases and J dropped 5; count of bases not matched to a gene: 15. Germline loops: CDR1 SNHLY, CDR2 FYNNEI. CDR3 sequence (DNA): TGTGCCAGCACCCTAAGGGCAGGGGGCCTTCGGGAGACCCAGTACTTC. Its protein product is CASTLRAGGLRETQYF.

The chain employs TRBV28 and TRBJ2-7, with 9 bases aligning to TRBD1. From germline, CDR1 is MDHEN and CDR2 SYDVKM. The CDR3 spans 13 residues. With 6 bases clipped from V and 5 bases from J, the junction kept 5 bases outside the gene matches. DNA for the CDR3: TGTGCCAGCAGCGGACAGGGGTTAAACGAGCAGTACTTC. Its translation: CASSGQGLNEQYF.

Regarding this clone: The germline gene is not matched at one end of the junction; a read error may be the cause. The chain has TRBV7-9 and TRBJ2-7; 8 positions match TRBD2. Per germline, CDR1 SEHNR and CDR2 FQNEAQ (reference sequence). The CDR3 covers 15 residues. CDR3 DNA: TGTTCCAGCAGCCGGCGGGACGGGAGGGCCCACGAGCAGTACTTC. This encodes CSSSRRDGRAHEQYF. Filled out from reference TRBV7-9 and TRBJ2-7, the complete variable domain reads DTGVSQNPRHKITKRGQNVTFRCDPISEHNRLYWYRQTLGQGPEFLTYFQNEAQLEKSRLLSDRFSAERPKGSFSTLEIQRTEQGDSAMYLCSSSRRDGRAHEQYFGPGTRLTVT.